This TCR beta chain was captured in a study of blood T cell repertoires in COVID-19. Trimming took 6 bases from V and 15 from J, leaving 15 bases between them. The germline V gene has CDR1 MNHEY and CDR2 SMNVEV (reference sequence). The CDR3 totals 11 residues. The data were produced by immunoSEQ multiplex PCR, yet TCRdb's version contains in-frame clones alone and is incomplete. The table has about 180,000 clones, more than 70% seen once. The chain recombines TRBV27 with TRBJ2-1; D gene unclear. The source of this sequence is a woman under 40 with acute or convalescent COVID-19. Specimen: peripheral blood. CDR3 nucleotides: TGTGCCAGCAGGATAACTGAGGCACCGTTCTTC. This encodes CASRITEAPFF.